Reported below is one T cell receptor beta chain. Antigen: not known. Vbeta (60) and Jbeta (13) primers were used in the PCR. Profiled with immunoSEQ multiplex PCR; TCRdb holds only in-frame clones, not every one. The sample lists over 150,000 clones; over 65% were seen once. The germline CDR1 and CDR2 sequences are LNHDA and SQIVND (reference sequence). V was pared by 6 bases and J by 3 bases, with 6 bases of the junction left unmatched. This CDR3 has 14 amino acids. The data were obtained in a study of cytomegalovirus exposure and HLA in healthy donors. Whole-study findings and limits: CMV serostatus was the sole immune exposure information available. Later analysis suggested most CMV-associated TCR beta chains were HLA-restricted. Donors were assumed by presence/absence analyses to have roughly uniform sequencing depth. Productive rates of about 90% or about 30% were seen for most TCR beta V segments in an earlier analysis.

The rearrangement links TRBV19 to TRBJ1-2; 8 bases match TRBD1. This clonotype was sampled from a boy younger than 10 in good health and CMV-seronegative. Sequenced input: PBMCs. The CDR3: CASRQGAYDYGYTF. CDR3 coding DNA: TGTGCCAGTAGGCAGGGGGCTTATGACTATGGCTACACCTTC.